Presented here are 14 T cell receptor beta chains from one specimen sequenced in a study of beta chain features in type 1 diabetes (dated by TCRdb to the late 2010s). The research as a whole found: A moderate but significant shortening of TCRB CDR3 length was observed in type 1 diabetes patients in all four CD4+ subsets.

Their cognate antigens are unknown. The method was the immunoSEQ multiplex PCR assay. All of the isolated RNA was reverse transcribed with the High Capacity cDNA Reverse Transcription Kit, so expressed TCRB transcripts were sequenced. TCRdb mirrors the immuneACCESS table, restricted to in-frame sequences. Some clones are absent from its copies; in checked studies, under half trace to an unresolved V gene, and the reason for the others is unknown. This sample is represented by 100,000 to 150,000 clones; about 18% of them were singletons. The top ten constitute around 2.5% of the sample. Material: central memory CD4+ T cells from blood. All receptors come from a man aged 18 to 30 with type 1 diabetes.

This clone was observed a handful of times. This sample also contains other DNA sequences that code for the same CDR3. The chain recombines TRBV7-2 with TRBJ2-7; D not resolved. The CDR3 extends over 13 amino acids. Germline V gene sequence: CDR1 SGHTA, CDR2 FQGNSA. V shed 3 bases and J shed 1 base, with 7 bases lying between them. This CDR3 reads CASSFGPSYEQYF. In DNA, the CDR3 is TGTGCCAGCAGCTTCGGACCTTCCTACGAGCAGTACTTC.

The CDR3 region has the DNA TGTGCCAGCAGTTACTCGACAAGCTCCTACAATGAGCAGTTCTTC. Translation: CASSYSTSSYNEQFF. The chain joins TRBV6-6 to TRBJ2-1; D unresolved. CDR3 size: 15 residues. Trimming stripped 0 bases from V and 0 bases from J, with 6 bases between. Germline V CDR1 and CDR2: MNHNY, SVGAGI (reference sequence).

In this sample, this clone turned up many times. This chain links TRBV29-1 with TRBJ2-1; 8 nucleotides align to TRBD1. Germline V gene data show CDR1 as SQVTM and CDR2 as ANQGSEA. This CDR3 region has 11 residues. After removal of 6 bases from V and 10 bases from J, the junction contained 5 bases not matched to a gene. In DNA, the CDR3 is TGCAGCGTCTCAAACAGGGGGGAGCAGTTCTTC. Its translation: CSVSNRGEQFF.

The chain employs TRBV11-2 and TRBJ1-1, with 7 bases fitting TRBD1. V shed 0 bases, J shed 5 bases, and the junction held 9 bases outside the gene matches. The germline V gene encodes CDR1 SGHAT and CDR2 FQNNGV. The CDR3 is 16 amino acids. The CDR3 protein is CASSLEGLTGRTEAFF. CDR3 DNA: TGTGCCAGCAGCTTAGAAGGACTGACAGGGAGGACTGAAGCTTTCTTT.

This clone is medium-sized by share. The same CDR3 also results from other DNA sequences found in this sample. V gene TRBV5-1 combines with J gene TRBJ2-1, with no clear D. Germline V lookup: CDR1 SGHRS, CDR2 YFSETQ. This CDR3 has 14 residues. Trimming left V 0 bases short and J 10 bases short, with 14 bases between. CDR3 amino acids: CASSLGASSYEQFF. CDR3 sequence (DNA): TGCGCCAGCAGCTTGGGTGCTAGTAGTTACGAGCAGTTCTTC.

This clone was observed a handful of times. This sequence joins TRBV29-1 and TRBJ2-3; TRBD2 agrees at 7 bases. Germline V gives CDR1 SQVTM, CDR2 ANQGSEA. The J segment lost 0 bases and the V segment lost 7 bases, leaving 10 bases of the junction unmatched. The CDR3 has 15 amino acids. The CDR3 DNA sequence: TGCAGCGGTTGGGGGAGGGGCAGAAGCACAGATACGCAGTATTTT. Its translation: CSGWGRGRSTDTQYF.

The gene calls are TRBV11-3 and TRBJ2-2; no firm D call. The CDR3 is made up of 14 amino acids. Germline CDR1 SGHNT, CDR2 YENEEA. Trimming stripped 5 bases from V and 6 bases from J, with 13 bases between. The CDR3 here is CASSVTVLAGELFF. As DNA, the CDR3 is TGTGCCAGCAGCGTAACGGTACTCGCCGGGGAGCTGTTTTTT.

The chain has TRBV30 and TRBJ2-6; D remains ambiguous. V lost 7 bases and J lost 0, with 7 bases in between. Germline CDR1 GTSNPN, CDR2 SVGIG (reference sequence). The CDR3 totals 13 residues. CDR3 sequence (DNA): TGTGCCTCACAGAGCTCTGGGGCCAACGTCCTGACTTTC. Translation gives CASQSSGANVLTF.

This clone was detected a few times. The chain recombines TRBV11-2 with TRBJ2-3; 8 bases are a match to TRBD1. The CDR3 length is 17 residues. The V gene's germline CDR1 is SGHAT and CDR2 FQNNGV. Losses at the gene ends were 3 bases for V and 1 base for J; bases not matched to a gene: 9. For the CDR3, the DNA is TGTGCCAGCAGCTTTATAAGGTCGGGACAGGGCACAGATACGCAGTATTTT. It yields the protein CASSFIRSGQGTDTQYF.

This clone was recorded a few times. The J gene is TRBJ2-7, the V gene TRBV20-1; no clear D gene. Deletions cut 1 base from V and 3 bases from J, with 4 bases between. Germline V gene data show CDR1 as DFQATT and CDR2 as SNEGSKA (reference sequence). This CDR3 comprises 11 residues. CDR3 in amino acids: CSARVLYEQYF. CDR3 DNA: TGCAGTGCTAGAGTTCTCTACGAGCAGTACTTC.

This clone came up a few times. The CDR3 coding sequence is TGTGCCAGCTCATTGGGGACTAGCGGGAGCACAGATACGCAGTATTTT. Translated, it gives CASSLGTSGSTDTQYF. J is TRBJ2-3 and V is TRBV18, with TRBD2 identical over 12 bases. The CDR3 sequence is 16 residues long. V lost 5 bases to trimming and J lost 0 bases; unmatched junction nucleotides: 3. Germline V lookup: CDR1 KGHSH, CDR2 LQKENI.

The chain has TRBV30 and TRBJ2-3; TRBD1 agrees at 7 bases. The CDR3 consists of 16 residues. Germline V gene sequence: CDR1 GTSNPN, CDR2 SVGIG (reference sequence). Trimming took 4 bases from V and 0 from J; bases not matched to a gene: 10. The CDR3 spells CAWTQTGSVSTDTQYF. In nucleotides, the CDR3 is TGTGCCTGGACCCAGACAGGGTCGGTGAGCACAGATACGCAGTATTTT. Full variable domain (rest looked up from reference TRBV30 and TRBJ2-3): SQTIHQWPATLVQPVGSPLSLECTVEGTSNPNLYWYRQAAGRGLQLLFYSVGIGQISSEVPQNLSASRPQDRQFILSSKKLLLSDSGFYLCAWTQTGSVSTDTQYFGPGTRLTVL.

This rearrangement joins TRBV30 to TRBJ2-7; perhaps TRBD1 as D (6 bases). CDR1 is GTSNPN, CDR2 SVGIG, per germline (reference sequence). Trimming cost V 1 base and J 3 bases, with 13 bases left between them. There are 14 residues in the CDR3. The CDR3 is CAWSDGRGGYEQYF. CDR3 coding DNA: TGTGCCTGGAGTGATGGGCGAGGGGGCTACGAGCAGTACTTC.

In this sample, this clone turned up a few times. The genes are TRBV5-6 and TRBJ2-7, with D perhaps matching TRBD1 (6 bases). The CDR3 loop spans 12 amino acids. Germline CDR1 is SGHDT and CDR2 is YYEEEE. The V gene lost 3 bases and the J gene lost 7 bases, with 11 bases spanning the gap. CDR3 amino acids: CASSSQGWEQYF. CDR3 bases: TGTGCCAGCAGCTCACAGGGCTGGGAGCAGTACTTC.